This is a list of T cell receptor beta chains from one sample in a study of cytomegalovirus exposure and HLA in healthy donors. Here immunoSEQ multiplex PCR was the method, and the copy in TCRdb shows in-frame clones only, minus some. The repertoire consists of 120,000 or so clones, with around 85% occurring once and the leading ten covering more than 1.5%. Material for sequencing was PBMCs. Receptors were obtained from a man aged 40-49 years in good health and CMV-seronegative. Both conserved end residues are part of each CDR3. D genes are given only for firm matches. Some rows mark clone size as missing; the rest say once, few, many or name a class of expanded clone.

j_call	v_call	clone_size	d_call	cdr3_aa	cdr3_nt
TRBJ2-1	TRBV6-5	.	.	CASVQGGEQFF	TGTGCCAGTGTGCAGGGAGGTGAGCAGTTCTTC
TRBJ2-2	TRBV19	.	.	CASSIKGSTGELFF	TGTGCCAGTAGTATAAAGGGGTCAACCGGGGAGCTGTTTTTT
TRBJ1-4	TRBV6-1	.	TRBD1	CASSEGTGATEKLFF	TGTGCCAGCAGTGAAGGAACAGGGGCGACCGAAAAACTGTTTTTT
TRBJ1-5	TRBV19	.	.	CASSPPSVQPQHF	TGTGCCAGTAGTCCCCCATCGGTACAGCCCCAGCATTTT
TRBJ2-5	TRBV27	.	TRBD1	CASRQGVTQYF	TGTGCCAGCAGACAGGGGGTAACCCAGTACTTC
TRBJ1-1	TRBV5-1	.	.	CASGTDRLNTEAFF	TGCGCCAGTGGGACGGACAGACTGAACACTGAAGCTTTCTTT
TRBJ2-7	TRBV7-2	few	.	CASSLGGGSYEQYF	TGTGCCAGCAGCTTAGGGGGCGGCTCCTACGAGCAGTACTTC
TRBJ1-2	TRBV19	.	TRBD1	CASHRTGSNYGYTF	TGTGCCAGCCACCGGACAGGGAGTAACTATGGCTACACCTTC
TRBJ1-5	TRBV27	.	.	CASSVEGAGNQPQHF	TGTGCCAGCAGTGTGGAAGGCGCGGGCAACCAGCCCCAGCATTTT
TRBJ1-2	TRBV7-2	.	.	CASSSPGGNYGYTF	TGTGCCAGCAGCTCCCCTGGAGGAAACTATGGCTACACCTTC
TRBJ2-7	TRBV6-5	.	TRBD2	CASTPRGTSDYEQYF	TGTGCCAGCACCCCCCGAGGGACTAGCGACTACGAGCAGTACTTC
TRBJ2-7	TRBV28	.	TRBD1	CASNDRVAEQYF	TGTGCCAGCAACGACAGGGTGGCCGAGCAGTACTTC
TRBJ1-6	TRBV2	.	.	CASRGGSYNSPLHF	TGTGCCAGCAGGGGGGGCTCCTATAATTCACCCCTCCACTTT
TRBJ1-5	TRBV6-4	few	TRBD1	CASSRDRSNQPQHF	TGTGCCAGCAGCAGGGACAGAAGCAATCAGCCCCAGCATTTT
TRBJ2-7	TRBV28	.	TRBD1	CASSTVGTGLCEQYF	TGTGCCAGCAGTACCGTTGGGACAGGGCTATGCGAGCAGTACTTC
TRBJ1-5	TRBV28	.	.	CASSLLIQPQHF	TGTGCCAGCAGTTTACTAATTCAGCCCCAGCATTTT
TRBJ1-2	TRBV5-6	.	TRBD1	CASSPDRAFYGYTF	TGTGCCAGCAGCCCGGACAGGGCCTTCTATGGCTACACCTTC
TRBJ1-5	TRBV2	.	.	CASSEQGLQPQHF	TGTGCCAGCAGTGAGCAGGGCCTTCAGCCCCAGCATTTT
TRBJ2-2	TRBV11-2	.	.	CASSLDVLTGELFF	TGTGCCAGCAGCTTAGACGTTTTAACCGGGGAGCTGTTTTTT
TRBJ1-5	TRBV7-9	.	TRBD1	CASSPGTGNQPQHF	TGTGCCAGCAGCCCCGGGACAGGGAATCAGCCCCAGCATTTT
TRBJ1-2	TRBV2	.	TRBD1	CASNHGTGPWVYGYTF	TGTGCCAGCAACCATGGGACAGGGCCTTGGGTGTATGGCTACACCTTC
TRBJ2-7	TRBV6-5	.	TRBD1	CASSPRGTGVVEQYF	TGTGCCAGCAGTCCCAGGGGGACAGGGGTTGTCGAGCAGTACTTC
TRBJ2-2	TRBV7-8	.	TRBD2	CASGAGLNTGELFF	TGTGCCAGCGGAGCGGGGCTAAACACCGGGGAGCTGTTTTTT
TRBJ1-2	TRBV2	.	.	CASTEVGGGYTF	TGTGCCAGCACCGAGGTCGGCGGGGGCTACACCTTC
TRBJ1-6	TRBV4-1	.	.	CASSQNRNSPLHF	TGCGCCAGCAGCCAAAACAGGAATTCACCCCTCCACTTT
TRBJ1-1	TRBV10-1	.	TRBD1	CASKYRTGEKRAFF	TGCGCCAGCAAGTATAGGACAGGGGAAAAGCGTGCTTTCTTT
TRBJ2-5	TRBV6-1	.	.	CASLVREETQYF	TGTGCCAGCTTGGTGAGGGAAGAGACCCAGTACTTC
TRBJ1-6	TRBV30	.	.	CAWSVSHKDWSSYNSPLHF	TGTGCCTGGAGTGTATCCCATAAGGACTGGAGCTCCTATAATTCACCCCTCCACTTT
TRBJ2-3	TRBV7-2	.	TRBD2	CASSLRLAGGATDTQYF	TGTGCCAGCAGCTTAAGACTAGCGGGGGGTGCCACAGATACGCAGTATTTT
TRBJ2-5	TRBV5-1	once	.	CASSLGGKVETQYF	TGCGCCAGCAGCTTGGGAGGGAAGGTAGAGACCCAGTACTTC
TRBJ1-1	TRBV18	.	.	CASSPLVQVNTEAFF	TGTGCCAGCTCACCACTAGTCCAGGTAAACACTGAAGCTTTCTTT
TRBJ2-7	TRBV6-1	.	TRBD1	CATLRDRDSYEQYF	TGTGCCACCCTCCGGGACAGGGACTCCTACGAGCAGTACTTC
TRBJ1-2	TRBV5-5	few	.	CASSLARVGGYTF	TGTGCCAGCAGCTTGGCCCGGGTGGGTGGCTACACCTTC
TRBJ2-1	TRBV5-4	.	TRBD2	CASSPKSGGGTYNEQFF	TGTGCCAGCAGCCCCAAGAGCGGGGGAGGGACCTACAATGAGCAGTTCTTC
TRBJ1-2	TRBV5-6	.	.	CASSVGRGNNGYTF	TGTGCCAGCAGCGTGGGGAGGGGTAACAATGGCTACACCTTC
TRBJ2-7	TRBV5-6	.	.	CASTREGGYYGQYF	TGTGCCAGCACCCGGGAAGGGGGTTATTATGGGCAGTACTTC
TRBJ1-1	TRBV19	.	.	CASSRDKNTEAFF	TGTGCCAGTAGTAGAGACAAGAACACTGAAGCTTTCTTT
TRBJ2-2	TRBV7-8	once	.	CASSSGEVTGELFF	TGTGCCAGCAGCTCGGGGGAGGTCACCGGGGAGCTGTTTTTT
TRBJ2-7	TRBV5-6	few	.	CASSSYRIPYEQYF	TGTGCCAGCAGCTCGTACAGGATCCCGTACGAGCAGTACTTC
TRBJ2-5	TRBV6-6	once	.	CASSHRTGETQYF	TGTGCCAGCAGTCACCGAACAGGGGAGACCCAGTACTTC
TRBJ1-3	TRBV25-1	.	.	CASSPQGEGNTIYF	TGTGCCAGCAGTCCCCAAGGGGAAGGAAACACCATATATTTT
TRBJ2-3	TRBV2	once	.	CASSRTRIPTDTQYF	TGTGCCAGCAGCCGGACTCGTATACCAACAGATACGCAGTATTTT
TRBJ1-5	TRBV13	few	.	CASSLGTGNQPQHF	TGTGCCAGCAGCTTAGGTACAGGGAATCAGCCCCAGCATTTT
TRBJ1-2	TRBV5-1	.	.	CASSLEARGGYTF	TGCGCCAGCAGCTTGGAGGCCAGGGGTGGCTACACCTTC
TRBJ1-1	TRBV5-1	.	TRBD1	CASSGTVNLNTEAFF	TGCGCCAGTTCCGGGACAGTTAACTTGAACACTGAAGCTTTCTTT
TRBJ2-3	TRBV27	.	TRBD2	CASSRLAGAYRGDTQYF	TGTGCCAGCTCGCGACTAGCGGGGGCCTACCGGGGAGATACGCAGTATTTT
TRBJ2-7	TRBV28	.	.	CASSRRDTAYEQYF	TGTGCCAGCAGTCGCCGGGACACAGCCTACGAGCAGTACTTC
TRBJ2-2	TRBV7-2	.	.	CATGTTNTGELFF	TGTGCCACCGGGACAACGAACACCGGGGAGCTGTTTTTT
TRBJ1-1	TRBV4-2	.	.	CASSQPSRVDGTEAFF	TGTGCCAGCAGCCAGCCCTCGAGGGTGGATGGGACTGAAGCTTTCTTT
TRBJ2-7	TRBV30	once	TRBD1	CAWANRGLGEQYF	TGTGCCTGGGCAAACAGGGGGCTCGGCGAGCAGTACTTC
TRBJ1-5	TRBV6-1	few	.	CASSDQGRGSNQPQHF	TGTGCCAGCAGTGATCAGGGTAGGGGAAGCAATCAGCCCCAGCATTTT
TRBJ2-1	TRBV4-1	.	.	CASSQDLTNSYNEQFF	TGCGCCAGCAGCCAAGATTTGACAAACTCCTACAATGAGCAGTTCTTC
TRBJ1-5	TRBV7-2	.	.	CASSPAPYAESNQPQHF	TGTGCCAGCAGCCCCGCACCCTATGCGGAGAGCAATCAGCCCCAGCATTTT
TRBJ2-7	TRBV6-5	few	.	CASSYQTAGYEQYF	TGTGCCAGCAGTTACCAAACTGCAGGGTACGAGCAGTACTTC
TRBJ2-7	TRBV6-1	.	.	CASSRRQGAYEQYF	TGTGCCAGCAGCCGGCGCCAGGGTGCCTACGAGCAGTACTTC
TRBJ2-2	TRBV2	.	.	CASSFNRVNTGELFF	TGTGCCAGCAGTTTTAACAGGGTAAACACCGGGGAGCTGTTTTTT
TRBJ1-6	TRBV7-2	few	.	CASSPYNSPLHF	TGTGCCAGCAGCCCTTATAATTCACCCCTCCACTTT